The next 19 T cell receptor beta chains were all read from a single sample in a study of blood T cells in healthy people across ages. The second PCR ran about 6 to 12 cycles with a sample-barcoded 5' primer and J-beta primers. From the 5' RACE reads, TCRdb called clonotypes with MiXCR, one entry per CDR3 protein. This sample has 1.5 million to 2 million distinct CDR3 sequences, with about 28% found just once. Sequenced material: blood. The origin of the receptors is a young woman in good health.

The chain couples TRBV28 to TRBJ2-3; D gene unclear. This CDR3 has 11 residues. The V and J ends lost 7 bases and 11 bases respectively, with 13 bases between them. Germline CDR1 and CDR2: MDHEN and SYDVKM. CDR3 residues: CASNIRNEQYF. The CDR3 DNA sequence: TGTGCCAGCAACATACGGAATGAGCAGTATTTT.

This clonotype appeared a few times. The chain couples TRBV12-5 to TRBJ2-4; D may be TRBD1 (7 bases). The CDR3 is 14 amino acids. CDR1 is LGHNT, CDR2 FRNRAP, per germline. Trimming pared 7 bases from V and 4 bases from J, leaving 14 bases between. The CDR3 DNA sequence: TGTGCTAGTGCCGCGACAGGGAGGAAAAACATTCAGTACTTC. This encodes CASAATGRKNIQYF.

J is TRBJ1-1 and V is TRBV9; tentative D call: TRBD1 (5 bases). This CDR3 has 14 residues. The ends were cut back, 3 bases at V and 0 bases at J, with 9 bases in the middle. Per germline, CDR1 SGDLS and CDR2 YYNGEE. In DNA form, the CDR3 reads TGTGCCAGCAGCGCCCCAGGGTTGAACACTGAAGCTTTCTTT. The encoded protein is CASSAPGLNTEAFF.

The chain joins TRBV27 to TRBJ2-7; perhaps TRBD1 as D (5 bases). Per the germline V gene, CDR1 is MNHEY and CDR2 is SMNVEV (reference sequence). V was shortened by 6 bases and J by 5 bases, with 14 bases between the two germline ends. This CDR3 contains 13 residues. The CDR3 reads CASSPKGNDEQYF. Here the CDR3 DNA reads TGTGCCAGCAGCCCCAAGGGGAATGACGAGCAGTACTTC.

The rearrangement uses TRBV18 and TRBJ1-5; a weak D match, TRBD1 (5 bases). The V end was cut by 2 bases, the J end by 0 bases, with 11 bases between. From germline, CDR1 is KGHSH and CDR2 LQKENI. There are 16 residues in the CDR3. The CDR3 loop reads CASSPGDPYSNQPQHF. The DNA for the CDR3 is TGTGCCAGCTCACCAGGGGACCCTTATAGCAATCAGCCCCAGCATTTT.

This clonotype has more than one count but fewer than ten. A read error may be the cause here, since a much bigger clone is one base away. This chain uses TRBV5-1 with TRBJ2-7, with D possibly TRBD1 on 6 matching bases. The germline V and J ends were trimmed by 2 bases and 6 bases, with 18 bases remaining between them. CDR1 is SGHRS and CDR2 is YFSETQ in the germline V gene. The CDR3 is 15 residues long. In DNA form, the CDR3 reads TGCGCCAGCAGCTTTGGCCACAGGGATCGGGGCGAGCAGTACTTC. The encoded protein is CASSFGHRDRGEQYF.

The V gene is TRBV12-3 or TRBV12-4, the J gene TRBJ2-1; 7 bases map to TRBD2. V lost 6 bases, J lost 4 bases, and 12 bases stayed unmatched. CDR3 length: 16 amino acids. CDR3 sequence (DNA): TGTGCCAGCAGCCGGGAATGGGGGAGGGGTTACAATGAGCAGTTCTTC. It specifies CASSREWGRGYNEQFF.

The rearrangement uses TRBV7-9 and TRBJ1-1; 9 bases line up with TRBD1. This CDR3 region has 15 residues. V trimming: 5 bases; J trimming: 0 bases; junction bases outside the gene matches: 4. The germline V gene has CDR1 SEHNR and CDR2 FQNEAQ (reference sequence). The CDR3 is CASSDRDRVNTEAFF. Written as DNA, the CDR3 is TGTGCCAGCAGCGACCGGGACAGGGTGAACACTGAAGCTTTCTTT.

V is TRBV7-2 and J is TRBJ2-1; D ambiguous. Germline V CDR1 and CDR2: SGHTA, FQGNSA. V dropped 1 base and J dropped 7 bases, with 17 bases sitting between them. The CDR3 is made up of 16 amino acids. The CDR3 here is CASSLVEGVGLNEQFF. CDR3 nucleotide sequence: TGTGCCAGCAGCTTAGTCGAAGGAGTAGGGCTAAATGAGCAGTTCTTC. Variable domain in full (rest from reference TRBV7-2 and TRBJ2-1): GAGVSQSPSNKVTEKGKDVELRCDPISGHTALYWYRQSLGQGLEFLIYFQGNSAPDKSGLPSDRFSAERTGGSVSTLTIQRTQQEDSAVYLCASSLVEGVGLNEQFFGPGTRLTVL.

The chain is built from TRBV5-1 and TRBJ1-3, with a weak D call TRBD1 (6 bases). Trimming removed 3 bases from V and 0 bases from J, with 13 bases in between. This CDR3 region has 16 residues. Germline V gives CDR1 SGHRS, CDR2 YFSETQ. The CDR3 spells CASSSDGQTSGNTIYF. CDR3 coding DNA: TGCGCCAGCAGCTCAGACGGACAGACCTCTGGAAACACCATATATTTT.

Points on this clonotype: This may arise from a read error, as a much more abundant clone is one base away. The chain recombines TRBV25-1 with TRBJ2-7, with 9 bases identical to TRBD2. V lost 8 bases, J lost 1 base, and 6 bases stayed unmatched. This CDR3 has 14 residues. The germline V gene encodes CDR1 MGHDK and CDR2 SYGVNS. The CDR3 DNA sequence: TGTGCCAGCGGTATAGCGGGAGAATCCTACGAGCAGTACTTC. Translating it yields CASGIAGESYEQYF.

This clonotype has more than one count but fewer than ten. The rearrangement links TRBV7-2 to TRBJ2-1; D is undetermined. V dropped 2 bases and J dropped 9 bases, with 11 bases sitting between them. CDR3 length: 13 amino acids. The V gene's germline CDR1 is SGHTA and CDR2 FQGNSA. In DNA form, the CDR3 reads TGTGCCAGCAGCTTAATTCCAGAGATTGAGCAGTTCTTC. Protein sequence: CASSLIPEIEQFF. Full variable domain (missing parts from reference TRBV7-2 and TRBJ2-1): GAGVSQSPSNKVTEKGKDVELRCDPISGHTALYWYRQSLGQGLEFLIYFQGNSAPDKSGLPSDRFSAERTGGSVSTLTIQRTQQEDSAVYLCASSLIPEIEQFFGPGTRLTVL.

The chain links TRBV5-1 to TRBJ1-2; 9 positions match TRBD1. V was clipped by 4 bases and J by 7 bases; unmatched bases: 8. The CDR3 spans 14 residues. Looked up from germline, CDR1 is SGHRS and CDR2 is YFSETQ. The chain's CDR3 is CASSPGTGPIGYTF. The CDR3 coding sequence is TGCGCCAGCAGCCCGGGGACAGGGCCTATTGGCTACACCTTC.

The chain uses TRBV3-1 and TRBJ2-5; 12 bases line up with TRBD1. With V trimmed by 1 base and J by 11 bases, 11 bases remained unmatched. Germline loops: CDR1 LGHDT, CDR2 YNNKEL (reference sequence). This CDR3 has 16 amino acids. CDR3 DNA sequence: TGTGCCAGCAGCCAAGGGGGACAGGGGGCCTACAATGAGCAGTACTTC. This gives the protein CASSQGGQGAYNEQYF.

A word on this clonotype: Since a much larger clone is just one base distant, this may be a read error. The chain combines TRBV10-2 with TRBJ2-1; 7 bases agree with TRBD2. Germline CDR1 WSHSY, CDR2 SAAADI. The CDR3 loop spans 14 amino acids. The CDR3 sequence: CAGSVVGGENEQFF. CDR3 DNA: TGCGCCGGCAGTGTTGTGGGAGGGGAGAATGAGCAGTTCTTC.

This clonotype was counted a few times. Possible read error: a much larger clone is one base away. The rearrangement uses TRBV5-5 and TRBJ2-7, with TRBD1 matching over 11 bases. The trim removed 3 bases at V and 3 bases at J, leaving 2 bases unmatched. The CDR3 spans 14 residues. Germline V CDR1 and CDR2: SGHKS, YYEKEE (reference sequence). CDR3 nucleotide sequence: TGTGCCAGCAGCTGGGGACAGGGGGACTACGAGCAGTACTTC. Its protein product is CASSWGQGDYEQYF.

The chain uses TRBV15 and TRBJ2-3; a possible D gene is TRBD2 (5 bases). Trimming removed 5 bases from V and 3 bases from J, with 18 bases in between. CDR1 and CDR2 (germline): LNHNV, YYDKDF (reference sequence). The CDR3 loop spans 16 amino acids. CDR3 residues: CATSARGLGGTDTQYF. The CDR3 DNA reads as TGTGCCACCAGCGCACGGGGTTTGGGCGGGACAGATACGCAGTATTTT.

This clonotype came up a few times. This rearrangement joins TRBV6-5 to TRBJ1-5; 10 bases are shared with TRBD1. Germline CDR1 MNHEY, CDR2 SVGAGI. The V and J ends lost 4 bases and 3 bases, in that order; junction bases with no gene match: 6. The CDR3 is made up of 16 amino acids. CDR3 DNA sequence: TGTGCCAGCAGTTCCGGGACAGGGGAATCCAATCAGCCCCAGCATTTT. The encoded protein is CASSSGTGESNQPQHF.

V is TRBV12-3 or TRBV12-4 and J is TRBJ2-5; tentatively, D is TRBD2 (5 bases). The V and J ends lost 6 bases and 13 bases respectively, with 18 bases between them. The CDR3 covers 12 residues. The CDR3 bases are TGTGCCAGCAGCCCCCTAATCCTTGCGGGGTACTTC. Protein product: CASSPLILAGYF.